This T cell receptor (beta chain) was identified in a study of blood T cells in healthy people across ages. The use of a sample-barcoded 5' primer and a J-beta primer mix characterized a second PCR of roughly 6 to 11 cycles. The template-switch adaptor was a 5' adaptor with 12 random nucleotides. It tagged each cDNA molecule. MiXCR, applied by TCRdb to the 5' RACE reads, yields one record per CDR3 protein. The sample contains 910,000 or so distinct CDR3 sequences, roughly 51% of which appear only once. The V gene end was trimmed by 5 bases and the J gene end by 4 bases; junction bases not matched to a gene: 11. The CDR3 is 17 residues long. Concerning this clonotype itself: As yet, its antigen is unknown.

Whole-study results and caveats: Significant beta diversity loss was already apparent by age roughly 44, declining roughly linearly. Not knowing donor CMV status may have confounded expanded clonotype changes.

The chain combines TRBV12-3 or TRBV12-4 with TRBJ2-3; 11 positions match TRBD2. The specimen was blood. The TCR comes from a woman between 55 and 75 years old in good health. The CDR3 here is CASSPPTSGVFPDTQYF. In DNA, the CDR3 is TGTGCCAGCAGTCCTCCGACTAGCGGGGTCTTCCCAGATACGCAGTATTTT.